This TCR beta chain was found in a study of T cells in Graves' hyperthyroidism and ophthalmopathy. Overall study results and limits: Median prediction lead before ophthalmopathy onset was about 6.7 months with the model. A model built on 13 V-J features separated ophthalmopathy from stable hyperthyroidism.

In its sample, this clonotype was seen many times. The antigen remains undetermined. This CDR3 is 14 amino acids long. V gave up 2 bases and J gave up 6 bases, with 14 bases separating them. The germline V gene encodes CDR1 MNHEY and CDR2 SVGAGI. Amplification of TCR beta CDR3 regions was performed using RNA transcripts as template. HTBI primers were used for first-round RT-PCR of the TCR CDR3. Each CDR3 protein gets one entry after TCRdb re-called the multiplex PCR reads with MiXCR. The table has approximately 400,000 distinct CDR3 sequences, 15% to 20% seen once; the top ten hold around 3.4%. Hyperthyroidism patients were newly diagnosed, had disease duration under 2 months, and were aged 18 to 65 years. Every diagnosis used clinical symptoms, serum thyroxine and TRAb, thyroid ultrasound and orbital computed tomography.

The TCR originated in a woman in her late teens or twenties with Graves' hyperthyroidism. The V call is TRBV6-5, the J call TRBJ2-7, with D possibly being TRBD1 (5 bases). Sequenced sample: blood. CDR3 bases: TGTGCCAGCAGTTACGGCCAGGGATCCCTCGAGCAGTACTTC. Translated: CASSYGQGSLEQYF.